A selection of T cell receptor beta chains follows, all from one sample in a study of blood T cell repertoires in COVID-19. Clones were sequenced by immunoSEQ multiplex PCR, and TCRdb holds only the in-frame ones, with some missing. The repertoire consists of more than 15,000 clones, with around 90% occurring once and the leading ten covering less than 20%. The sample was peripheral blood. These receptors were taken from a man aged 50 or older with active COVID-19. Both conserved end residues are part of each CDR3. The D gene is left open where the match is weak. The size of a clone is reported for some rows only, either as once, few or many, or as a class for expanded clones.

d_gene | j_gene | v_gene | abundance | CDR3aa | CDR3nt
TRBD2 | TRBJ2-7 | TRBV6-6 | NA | CASRRTSGSSYEQYF | TGTGCCAGCAGAAGGACTAGCGGGAGTTCCTACGAGCAGTACTTC
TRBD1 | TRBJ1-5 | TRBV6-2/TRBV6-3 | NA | CASSDMTGARGNQPQHF | TGTGCCAGCAGTGATATGACAGGGGCGAGGGGAAATCAGCCCCAGCATTTT
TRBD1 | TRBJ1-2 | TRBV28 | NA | CASSLQGAQGYTF | TGTGCCAGCAGTTTGCAGGGGGCGCAGGGCTACACCTTC
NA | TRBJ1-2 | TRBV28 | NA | CASISQYGRGGRGGYTF | TGTGCCAGCATTTCTCAGTATGGGAGGGGAGGGAGAGGTGGCTACACCTTC
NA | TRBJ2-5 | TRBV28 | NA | CASSLDRGTQYF | TGTGCCAGCAGTCTTGACCGGGGGACCCAGTACTTC
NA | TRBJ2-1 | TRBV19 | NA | CASSMEGGAYNEQFF | TGTGCCAGTAGTATGGAAGGGGGAGCCTACAATGAGCAGTTCTTC
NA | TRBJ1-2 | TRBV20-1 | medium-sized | CSASSASGYTF | TGCAGTGCCTCATCAGCTAGTGGCTACACCTTC
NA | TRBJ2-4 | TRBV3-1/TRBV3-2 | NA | CASSAPHPICKKNIQYF | TGTGCCAGCAGCGCGCCTCATCCCATTTGCAAAAAAAACATTCAGTACTTC
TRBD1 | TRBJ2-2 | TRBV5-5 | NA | CASSSKGTGAINTGELFF | TGTGCCAGCAGCTCGAAGGGGACAGGGGCGATAAACACCGGGGAGCTGTTTTTT
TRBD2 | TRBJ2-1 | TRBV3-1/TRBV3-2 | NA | CASSRQSGREGNEQFF | TGTGCCAGCAGCCGCCAAAGCGGGAGGGAGGGCAATGAGCAGTTCTTC
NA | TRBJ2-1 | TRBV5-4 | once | CASSSSERVEFF | TGTGCCAGCAGCTCCAGTGAGAGGGTAGAGTTCTTC
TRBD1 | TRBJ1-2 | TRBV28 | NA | CASRGVGTGPHYGYTF | TGTGCCAGCAGAGGTGTCGGGACAGGGCCCCACTATGGCTACACCTTC
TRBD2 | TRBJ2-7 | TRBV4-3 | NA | CASSHGTSGGYEQYF | TGCGCCAGCAGCCATGGGACTAGCGGGGGATACGAGCAGTACTTC
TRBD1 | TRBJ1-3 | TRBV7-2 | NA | CASTRQGGNTIYF | TGTGCCAGCACAAGACAGGGTGGAAACACCATATATTTT
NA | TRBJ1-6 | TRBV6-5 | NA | CASSPRGTPYSPLHF | TGTGCCAGCAGTCCCCGAGGGACACCCTATTCACCCCTCCACTTT
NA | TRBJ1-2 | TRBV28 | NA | CASSSDSYYGYTF | TGTGCCAGCAGTTCGGACAGTTACTATGGCTACACCTTC
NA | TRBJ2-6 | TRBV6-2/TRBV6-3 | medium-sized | CASSTRPGGANVLTF | TGTGCCAGCAGTACCCGACCGGGGGGGGCCAACGTCCTGACTTTC
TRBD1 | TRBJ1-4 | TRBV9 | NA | CASSVEQGATNEKLFF | TGTGCCAGCAGCGTAGAACAGGGGGCAACTAATGAAAAACTGTTTTTT
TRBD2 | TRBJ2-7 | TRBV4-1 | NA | CASSARLAESYEQYF | TGCGCCAGCAGCGCCCGACTAGCGGAATCCTACGAGCAGTACTTC
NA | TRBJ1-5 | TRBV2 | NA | CASSEAGGTGNQPQHF | TGTGCCAGCAGTGAAGCGGGAGGTACAGGCAATCAGCCCCAGCATTTT
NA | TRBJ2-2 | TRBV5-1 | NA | CASSLGQGGAGELFF | TGCGCCAGCAGCCTTGGACAGGGAGGGGCCGGGGAGCTGTTTTTT
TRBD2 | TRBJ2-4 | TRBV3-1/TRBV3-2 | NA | CASSQGTSGSPKNIQYF | TGTGCCAGCAGCCAGGGGACTAGCGGGAGCCCTAAAAACATTCAGTACTTC
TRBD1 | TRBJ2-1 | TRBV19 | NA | CASSSRTGGSEQFF | TGTGCCAGTAGTTCACGGACAGGGGGCAGTGAGCAGTTCTTC
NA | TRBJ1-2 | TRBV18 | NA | CASSPDNNYGYTF | TGTGCCAGCTCACCCGACAATAACTATGGCTACACCTTC
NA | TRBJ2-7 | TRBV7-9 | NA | CASRGDNAYEQYF | TGTGCCAGCAGGGGGGACAACGCCTACGAGCAGTACTTC
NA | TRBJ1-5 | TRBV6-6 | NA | CASSYGRGSNQPQHF | TGTGCCAGCAGTTACGGCAGGGGAAGCAATCAGCCCCAGCATTTT
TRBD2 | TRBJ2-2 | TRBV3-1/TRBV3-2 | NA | CASSQSTSGRSGELFF | TGTGCCAGCAGCCAATCGACTAGCGGGAGGTCCGGGGAGCTGTTTTTT
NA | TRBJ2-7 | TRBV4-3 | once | CASSQDSRRSYEQYF | TGCGCCAGCAGCCAAGATTCGCGGCGTAGCTACGAGCAGTACTTC
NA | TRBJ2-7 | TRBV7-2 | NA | CASQLRGLGPYEQYF | TGTGCCAGCCAACTTAGGGGCCTTGGGCCCTACGAGCAGTACTTC
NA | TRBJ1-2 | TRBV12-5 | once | CASAMDRNYGYTF | TGTGCTAGTGCCATGGACAGAAACTATGGCTACACCTTC
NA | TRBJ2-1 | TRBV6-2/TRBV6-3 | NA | CASSLALEQFF | TGTGCCAGCAGCCTAGCTCTTGAGCAGTTCTTC
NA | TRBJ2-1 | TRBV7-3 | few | CASSPKLGGEQFF | TGTGCCAGCAGCCCTAAACTCGGAGGGGAGCAGTTCTTC
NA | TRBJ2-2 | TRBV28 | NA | CASSLGRILNTGELFF | TGTGCCAGCAGTTTAGGGAGAATCCTTAACACCGGGGAGCTGTTTTTT
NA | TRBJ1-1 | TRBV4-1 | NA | CASSQDFLGLNTEAFF | TGCGCCAGCAGCCAAGATTTTCTTGGGCTTAACACTGAAGCTTTCTTT
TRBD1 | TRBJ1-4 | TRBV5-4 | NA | CASSRTGESEKLFF | TGTGCCAGCAGTCGCACAGGGGAGAGTGAAAAACTGTTTTTT
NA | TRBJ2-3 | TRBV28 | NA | CASRPRLGAQYF | TGTGCCAGTAGGCCCCGGTTAGGAGCGCAGTATTTT
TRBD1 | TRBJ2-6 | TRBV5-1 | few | CASSLLGQTYAGSGANVLTF | TGCGCCAGCTCCCTTTTGGGACAGACCTACGCAGGCTCTGGGGCCAACGTCCTGACTTTC
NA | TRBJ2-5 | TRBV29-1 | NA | CSVPIMKTGEAQETQYF | TGCAGCGTTCCTATAATGAAGACAGGCGAAGCGCAAGAGACCCAGTACTTC
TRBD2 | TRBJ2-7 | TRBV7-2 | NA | CASSLTSASYEQYF | TGTGCCAGCAGCTTAACTAGCGCATCCTACGAGCAGTACTTC
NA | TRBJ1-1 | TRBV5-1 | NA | CASSERVGGNEAFF | TGCGCCAGCAGCGAACGGGTGGGGGGGAATGAAGCTTTCTTT
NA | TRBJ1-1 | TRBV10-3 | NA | CAIRAGLGNTEAFF | TGTGCCATCAGAGCAGGGTTGGGGAACACTGAAGCTTTCTTT